This T cell receptor beta chain was identified during a study of CD8 T cells in Susac syndrome. With 10 bases removed from V and 14 bases from J, the gap between germline ends came to 13 bases. The CDR3 is 10 amino acids. Germline CDR1 SGDLS, CDR2 YYNGEE. With random hexamers, roughly 0.45 to 1 ug RNA was reverse transcribed. Amplification of TCR beta CDR3 spanned 54 Vbeta and 13 Jbeta via immunoSEQ multiplex PCR. TCRdb re-analysed the immunoSEQ multiplex PCR reads in MiXCR, keeping a single row per CDR3 protein. The repertoire holds 100,000 to 150,000 distinct CDR3 sequences, with approximately 79% as singletons. The T cells that were sequenced for TCR beta were CD8+ and CD4+ cells from blood.

The clonotype originates from a human donor with multiple sclerosis. The genes are TRBV9 and TRBJ1-6; D not certain. Specimen: CD8+ T cells from PBMCs. This CDR3 reads CAGRVQALHF. In nucleotides, the CDR3 is TGTGCCGGCCGGGTCCAGGCCCTCCACTTT. The variable domain in full, completed from reference TRBV9 and TRBJ1-6, reads DSGVTQTPKHLITATGQRVTLRCSPRSGDLSVYWYQQSLDQGLQFLIQYYNGEERAKGNILERFSAQQFPDLHSELNLSSLELGDSALYFCAGRVQALHFGNGTRLTVT.